This T cell receptor beta chain was sequenced during a study of blood T cell repertoires in COVID-19. Germline CDR1 SGDLS, CDR2 YYNGEE. The CDR3 runs 16 residues. Trimming left V 0 bases short and J 4 bases short, with 15 bases between. This clone was seen more than once but under ten times. Generated by immunoSEQ multiplex PCR, the TCRdb table keeps only in-frame clones and is missing some. The repertoire holds more than 250,000 clones, about 84% seen once, with 1.5% to 2% in the top ten. This TCR was recovered from a woman between 45 and 60 years old with acute or convalescent COVID-19. What was sequenced was peripheral blood. V usage is TRBV9 and J usage is TRBJ2-3, with a weak D call TRBD2 (6 bases). Written as DNA, the CDR3 is TGTGCCAGCAGCGTAGAAATAGTGGGAGGCGCAGATACGCAGTATTTT. Protein sequence: CASSVEIVGGADTQYF.